The clone carrying this T cell receptor beta chain was detected many times. The data were obtained in a study of T cells in Graves' hyperthyroidism and ophthalmopathy. CDR1 and CDR2 (germline): LGHDT, YNNKEL (reference sequence). This CDR3 has 12 residues. Trimming left V 5 bases short and J 5 bases short, with 7 bases between. TCR beta CDR3 sequences were amplified from RNA transcripts. Primed by the HTBI set, a first-round RT-PCR was run on the TCR CDR3. A single record per CDR3 protein comes from TCRdb applying MiXCR to the multiplex PCR reads. This table has 350,000 or so distinct CDR3 sequences, approximately 18% appearing once.

V and J are TRBV3-1 and TRBJ1-5; D possibly corresponds to TRBD1 (5 bases). The sequenced material came from blood. This clonotype was sampled from a young woman with Graves' hyperthyroidism that later progressed to Graves' ophthalmopathy. CDR3 loop: CASSGRDQPQHF. In DNA form, the CDR3 reads TGTGCCAGCAGCGGCAGGGATCAGCCCCAGCATTTT.